A selection of T cell receptor beta chains follows, all from one sample in a study of OX40 agonist ivuxolimab in advanced cancers. TCRdb keeps only in-frame clones here, not all; method: immunoSEQ multiplex PCR. The table lists about 83,000 clones, around 84% of them singletons, with about 7% in the top ten. Sequencing was performed on CD4+ or CD8+ T cells sorted from blood, taken in a trial of the OX40 agonist ivuxolimab. The receptors derive from an adult with an advanced solid tumor such as melanoma, head and neck, liver or kidney cancer. Each CDR3 is given with its conserved first and last residue. A D gene is named only where the DNA matches it firmly. Some rows have no size entry. The others give once, few or many, or a class for an expanded clone.

J	D	size	V	CDR3	DNA
TRBJ1-3	TRBD1	NA	TRBV6-5	CASRDRVHGNTIYF	TGTGCCAGCAGGGACAGGGTCCACGGAAACACCATATATTTT
TRBJ2-5	TRBD2	NA	TRBV2	CASSERASGARYF	TGTGCCAGCAGTGAAAGGGCTAGCGGGGCCCGCTACTTC
TRBJ1-2	NA	NA	TRBV6-1	CASSVQGNYGYTF	TGTGCCAGCAGCGTCCAGGGCAACTATGGCTACACCTTC
TRBJ1-1	NA	NA	TRBV2	CASSEQGNTEAFF	TGTGCCAGCAGTGAGCAAGGGAACACTGAAGCTTTCTTT
TRBJ2-3	NA	NA	TRBV10-3	CATAAEPTDTQYF	TGTGCCACGGCGGCCGAGCCAACAGATACGCAGTATTTT
TRBJ2-4	TRBD2	medium-sized	TRBV2	CASLEGLNKNIQYF	TGTGCCAGCCTCGAGGGACTAAACAAAAACATTCAGTACTTC
TRBJ1-6	NA	once	TRBV6-5	CASSSQGPDNSPLHF	TGTGCCAGCAGTTCGCAGGGGCCAGATAATTCACCCCTCCACTTT
TRBJ1-5	TRBD1	NA	TRBV2	CASSRQGSNQPQHF	TGTGCCAGCAGTAGACAGGGAAGCAATCAGCCCCAGCATTTT
TRBJ2-3	NA	NA	TRBV29-1	CSVAPSTDTQYF	TGCAGCGTCGCACCTAGCACAGATACGCAGTATTTT
TRBJ1-6	NA	few	TRBV7-9	CASSPNGPASPLHF	TGTGCCAGCAGCCCGAATGGTCCGGCATCACCCCTCCACTTT
TRBJ1-5	NA	NA	TRBV6-1	CASRADGRDNQPQHF	TGTGCCAGCAGAGCGGACGGGAGGGACAATCAGCCCCAGCATTTT
TRBJ1-2	TRBD1	NA	TRBV7-9	CASSPQGASTNYGYTF	TGTGCCAGCAGCCCCCAGGGGGCATCCACTAACTATGGCTACACCTTC
TRBJ2-1	NA	NA	TRBV7-9	CASSGGNYNEQFF	TGTGCCAGCAGCGGGGGAAACTACAATGAGCAGTTCTTC
TRBJ2-1	NA	NA	TRBV11-3	CASSLPNEQFF	TGTGCCAGCAGCCTCCCCAATGAGCAGTTCTTC
TRBJ2-1	TRBD1	NA	TRBV11-3	CASSKRQGPYNEQFF	TGTGCCAGCAGCAAACGACAGGGGCCCTACAATGAGCAGTTCTTC
TRBJ2-2	NA	NA	TRBV18	CASSSDLNTGELFF	TGTGCCAGCTCAAGCGATTTGAACACCGGGGAGCTGTTTTTT
TRBJ1-5	TRBD1	NA	TRBV27	CASSSHPGQGNQPQHF	TGTGCCAGCAGTTCGCATCCGGGACAGGGAAATCAGCCCCAGCATTTT
TRBJ2-1	TRBD2	NA	TRBV5-1	CASGAGVGNEQFF	TGCGCCAGCGGCGCGGGGGTAGGTAATGAGCAGTTCTTC
TRBJ2-5	TRBD2	NA	TRBV18	CASSPRASGGIQTQYF	TGTGCCAGCTCACCACGGGCTAGCGGGGGGATACAGACCCAGTACTTC
TRBJ1-2	NA	once	TRBV7-9	CASSSGGREQYGYTF	TGTGCCAGCAGCTCCGGTGGGAGAGAACAGTATGGCTACACCTTC
TRBJ2-1	NA	NA	TRBV15	CATSRTPGDEQFF	TGTGCCACCAGCAGGACTCCTGGGGATGAGCAGTTCTTC
TRBJ2-7	NA	NA	TRBV4-1	CASSQFDIPSSYEQYF	TGCGCCAGCAGCCAATTTGACATACCAAGCTCCTACGAGCAGTACTTC
TRBJ1-2	NA	NA	TRBV19	CASSITRSNYGYTF	TGTGCCAGTAGTATAACCAGATCTAACTATGGCTACACCTTC
TRBJ2-7	NA	NA	TRBV18	CASSQELVGTYEQYF	TGTGCCAGCTCGCAGGAGTTGGTAGGCACCTACGAGCAGTACTTC
TRBJ2-5	NA	NA	TRBV18	CASSPLDSQQETQYF	TGTGCCAGCTCACCCTTGGACAGCCAACAAGAGACCCAGTACTTC
TRBJ1-2	NA	few	TRBV5-1	CASSLQQGNYGYTF	TGCGCCAGCAGCCTTCAGCAGGGGAACTATGGCTACACCTTC
TRBJ1-3	NA	NA	TRBV4-1	CASSLTDGNTIYF	TGCGCCAGCAGCCTGACTGATGGAAACACCATATATTTT
TRBJ2-1	TRBD1	NA	TRBV6-6	CASSYLGQGSNEQFF	TGTGCCAGCAGTTATTTAGGACAGGGAAGCAATGAGCAGTTCTTC
TRBJ1-1	NA	few	TRBV30	CAWTSGRGGRSTEAFF	TGTGCCTGGACATCAGGGAGAGGAGGGAGGAGCACTGAAGCTTTCTTT
TRBJ2-5	TRBD1	once	TRBV6-5	CASSPGTGPQETQYF	TGTGCCAGCAGCCCCGGGACAGGGCCCCAAGAGACCCAGTACTTC
TRBJ1-2	TRBD1	NA	TRBV29-1	CSTGEDYGYTF	TGCAGTACAGGGGAAGACTATGGCTACACCTTC
TRBJ1-1	NA	NA	TRBV29-1	CSVQGSAEAFF	TGCAGCGTGCAGGGATCTGCTGAAGCTTTCTTT
TRBJ2-7	NA	NA	TRBV11-3	CASSSRTTYEQYF	TGTGCCAGCAGCTCCCGGACTACCTACGAGCAGTACTTC
TRBJ1-1	NA	NA	TRBV7-9	CASSLAGSENTEAFF	TGTGCCAGCAGCTTAGCGGGGTCAGAGAACACTGAAGCTTTCTTT
TRBJ2-3	TRBD1	NA	TRBV2	CASTIQGPRADTQYF	TGTGCCAGCACAATACAGGGGCCGCGGGCAGATACGCAGTATTTT
TRBJ1-1	NA	NA	TRBV18	CASSPEQGGEAFF	TGTGCCAGCTCACCGGAACAGGGCGGTGAAGCTTTCTTT
TRBJ1-1	NA	NA	TRBV5-1	CASSGNGDTEAFF	TGCGCCAGCAGCGGAAACGGAGATACTGAAGCTTTCTTT
TRBJ2-1	TRBD2	NA	TRBV9	CASSGLGPEQFF	TGTGCCAGCAGTGGACTAGGCCCGGAGCAGTTCTTC
TRBJ1-1	TRBD1	NA	TRBV12-5	CASGFLERTGANTEAFF	TGTGCTAGTGGTTTCCTGGAGCGGACAGGAGCGAACACTGAAGCTTTCTTT
TRBJ2-7	NA	NA	TRBV28	CASRGQGTSTRGEQYF	TGTGCCAGCCGAGGACAGGGGACTAGCACCCGGGGCGAGCAGTACTTC
TRBJ2-7	TRBD1	few	TRBV2	CASSGDRDRSSYEQYF	TGTGCCAGCAGTGGGGACCGGGACAGGAGCTCCTACGAGCAGTACTTC
TRBJ2-7	NA	NA	TRBV7-8	CASSFVASIAYEQYF	TGTGCCAGCAGCTTCGTAGCGAGTATCGCCTACGAGCAGTACTTC
TRBJ2-7	NA	NA	TRBV6-6	CASTPESRTSYEQYF	TGTGCCAGCACCCCAGAGAGCCGGACGTCCTACGAGCAGTACTTC
TRBJ1-4	NA	NA	TRBV5-1	CASSLGRADEKLFF	TGCGCCAGCAGCTTGGGCAGGGCCGATGAAAAACTGTTTTTT
TRBJ2-1	TRBD1	NA	TRBV25-1	CASSDPGQGRREQFF	TGTGCCAGCAGTGATCCGGGACAGGGTAGAAGGGAGCAGTTCTTC